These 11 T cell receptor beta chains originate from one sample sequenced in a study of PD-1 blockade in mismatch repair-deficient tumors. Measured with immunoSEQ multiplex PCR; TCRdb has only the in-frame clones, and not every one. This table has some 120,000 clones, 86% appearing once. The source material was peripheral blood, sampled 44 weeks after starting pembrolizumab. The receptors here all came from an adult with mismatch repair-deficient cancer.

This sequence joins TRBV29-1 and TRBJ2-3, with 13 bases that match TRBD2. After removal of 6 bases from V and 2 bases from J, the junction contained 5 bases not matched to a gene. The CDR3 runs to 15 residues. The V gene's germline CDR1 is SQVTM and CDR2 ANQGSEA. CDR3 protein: CSVLGTSGNTDTQYF. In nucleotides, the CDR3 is TGCAGCGTCCTCGGGACTAGCGGGAACACAGATACGCAGTATTTT.

CDR3 DNA sequence: TGTGCCAGCAGCTTAGTCTTCTTCTGGGGGGGCTCTGGGGCCAACGTCCTGACTTTC. It encodes CASSLVFFWGGSGANVLTF. The gene calls are TRBV7-9 and TRBJ2-6; 7 bases align to TRBD2. Germline V gene data show CDR1 as SEHNR and CDR2 as FQNEAQ (reference sequence). CDR3 length equals 19 residues. After removal of 1 base from V and 0 bases from J, the junction contained 9 bases not matched to a gene.

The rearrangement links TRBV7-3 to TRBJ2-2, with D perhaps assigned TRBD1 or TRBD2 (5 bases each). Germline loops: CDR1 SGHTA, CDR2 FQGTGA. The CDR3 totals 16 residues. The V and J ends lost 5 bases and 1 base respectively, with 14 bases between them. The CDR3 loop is CASSVLGGQNTGELFF. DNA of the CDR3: TGTGCCAGCAGCGTACTTGGAGGACAGAACACCGGGGAGCTGTTTTTT.

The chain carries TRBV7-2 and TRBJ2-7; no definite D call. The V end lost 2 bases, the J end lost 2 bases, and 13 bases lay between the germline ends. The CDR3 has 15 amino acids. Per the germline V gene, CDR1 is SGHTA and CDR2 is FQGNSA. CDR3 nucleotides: TGTGCCAGCAGCTTATCGGGCAATCGGGCCTACGAGCAGTACTTC. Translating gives CASSLSGNRAYEQYF.

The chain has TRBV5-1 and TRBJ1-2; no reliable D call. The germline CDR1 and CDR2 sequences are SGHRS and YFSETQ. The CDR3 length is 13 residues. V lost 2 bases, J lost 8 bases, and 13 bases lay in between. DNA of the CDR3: TGCGCCAGCAGCTTCCGGGAATCTGGAGGCTACACCTTC. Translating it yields CASSFRESGGYTF.

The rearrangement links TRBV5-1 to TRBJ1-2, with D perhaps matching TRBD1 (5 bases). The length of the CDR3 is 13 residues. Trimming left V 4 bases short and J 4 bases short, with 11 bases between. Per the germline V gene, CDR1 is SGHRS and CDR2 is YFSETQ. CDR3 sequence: CASSPGVGYGYTF. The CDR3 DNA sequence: TGCGCCAGCAGCCCGGGGGTAGGCTATGGCTACACCTTC.

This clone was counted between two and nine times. The CDR3 loop is CASSLDLGLAENTGELFF. The DNA of the CDR3 is TGTGCCAGCAGCTTAGATCTTGGGCTAGCGGAAAACACCGGGGAGCTGTTTTTT. V is TRBV11-3 and J is TRBJ2-2; 7 bases agree with TRBD2. J gave up 2 bases and V 0 bases, and 9 bases lay outside the gene matches. There are 18 residues in the CDR3. Germline V gene sequence: CDR1 SGHNT, CDR2 YENEEA.

The CDR3 region is CASSSKGQGRTGELFF. The CDR3 DNA sequence: TGTGCCAGCAGCTCCAAGGGTCAGGGGAGAACCGGGGAGCTGTTTTTT. The gene calls are TRBV5-4 and TRBJ2-2; TRBD1 might be the D (6 bases). V lost 3 bases and J 5 bases, leaving 17 bases between the germline ends. Per the germline V gene, CDR1 is SGHNT and CDR2 is YYREEE (reference sequence). The CDR3 is made up of 16 amino acids.

The CDR3 protein is CASSYAGAMEQYF. The CDR3 nucleotides read TGTGCCAGCAGTTATGCAGGGGCCATGGAGCAGTACTTC. The rearrangement joins TRBV6-5 to TRBJ2-7; the D gene is possibly TRBD1 (6 bases). The V end was cut by 3 bases, the J end by 7 bases, with 13 bases between. The length of the CDR3 is 13 residues. The V gene's germline CDR1 is MNHEY and CDR2 SVGAGI.

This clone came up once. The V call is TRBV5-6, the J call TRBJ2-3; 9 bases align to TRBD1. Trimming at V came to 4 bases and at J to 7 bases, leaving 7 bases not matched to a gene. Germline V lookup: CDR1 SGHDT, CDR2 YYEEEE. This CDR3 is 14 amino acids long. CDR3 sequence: CASSPGQGSYTQYF. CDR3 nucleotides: TGTGCCAGCAGCCCGGGACAGGGATCCTATACGCAGTATTTT.

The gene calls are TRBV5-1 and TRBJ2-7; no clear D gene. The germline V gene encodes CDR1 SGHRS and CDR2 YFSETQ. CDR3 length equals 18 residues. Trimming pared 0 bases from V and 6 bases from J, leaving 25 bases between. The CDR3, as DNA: TGCGCCAGCAGCTTGGCCGGTCCCTATGAGATATCAGTCCGCGAGCAGTACTTC. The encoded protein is CASSLAGPYEISVREQYF.